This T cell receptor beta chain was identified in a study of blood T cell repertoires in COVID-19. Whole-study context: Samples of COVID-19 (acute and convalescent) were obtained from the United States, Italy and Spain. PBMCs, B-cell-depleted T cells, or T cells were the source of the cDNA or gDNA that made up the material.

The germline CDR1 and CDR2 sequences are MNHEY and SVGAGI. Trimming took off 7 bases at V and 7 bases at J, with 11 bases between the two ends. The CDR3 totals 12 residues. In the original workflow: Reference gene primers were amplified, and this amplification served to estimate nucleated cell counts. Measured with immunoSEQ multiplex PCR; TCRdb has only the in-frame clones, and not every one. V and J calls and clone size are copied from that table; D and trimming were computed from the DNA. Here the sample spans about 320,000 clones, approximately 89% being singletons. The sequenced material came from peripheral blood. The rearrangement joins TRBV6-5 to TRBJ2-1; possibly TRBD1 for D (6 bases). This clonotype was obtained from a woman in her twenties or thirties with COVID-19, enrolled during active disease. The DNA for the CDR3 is TGTGCCAGCACCTTACAGGGTAATGAGCAGTTCTTC. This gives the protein CASTLQGNEQFF.